The rows below give T cell receptor beta chains drawn from one sample of a study of T cell responses to AZD1222 COVID-19 vaccine. Sequencing used immunoSEQ multiplex PCR; TCRdb keeps in-frame clones, though not all of them. The table records some 130,000 clones, roughly 93% of them present only once. Sequencing was performed on peripheral blood, taken 28 days after the second AZD1222 dose. The source is an adult who received the AZD1222 COVID-19 vaccine. The CDR3 runs from the conserved cysteine through the conserved F or W. A D gene is named only where the DNA matches it firmly. Only some rows state a clone size, as once, few, many or a class for expanded clones.

>14|.|TRBV12-5|.|TRBJ2-7
TGTGCTAGTGGACCCCCCGCCCCGGTGAGGGAGCAGTACTTC
CASGPPAPVREQYF
>15|.|TRBV18|TRBD1|TRBJ2-3
TGTGCCAGCTCCCCAGGGGGCCCTTACACAGATACGCAGTATTTT
CASSPGGPYTDTQYF
>16|.|TRBV7-3|TRBD2|TRBJ2-2
TGTGCCAGCAGCCCGCGAGCGGGGGGGCCTTCCGGGGAGCTGTTTTTT
CASSPRAGGPSGELFF
>12|.|TRBV6-6|.|TRBJ2-3
TGTGCCAGCAGAAGGCGCACAGATACGCAGTATTTT
CASRRRTDTQYF
>18|.|TRBV4-2|TRBD2|TRBJ2-2
TGTGCCAGCAGCCAAGATCTCAGCGGGGGGGCTAACACCGGGGAGCTGTTTTTT
CASSQDLSGGANTGELFF
>15|.|TRBV6-5|.|TRBJ1-6
TGTGCCAGCGGGGAGATCAGCTCCTATAATTCACCCCTCCACTTT
CASGEISSYNSPLHF
>14|.|TRBV4-2|TRBD1|TRBJ1-1
TGTGCCAGCAGCCAAACTACAGGGGACACTGAAGCTTTCTTT
CASSQTTGDTEAFF
>17|once|TRBV10-1|.|TRBJ1-2
TGCGCCAGCAGTGAGTCGGGGCAAGGCAGCCGGACCTATGGCTACACCTTC
CASSESGQGSRTYGYTF
>14|.|TRBV7-6|.|TRBJ1-3
TGTGCCAGCAGCTTCAAGGACAGTGGAAACACCATATATTTT
CASSFKDSGNTIYF
>14|.|TRBV5-6|.|TRBJ1-3
TGTGCCAGCAGCTTGGGTTTCTCTGGAAACACCATATATTTT
CASSLGFSGNTIYF
>13|.|TRBV18|.|TRBJ1-5
TGTGCCAGCTCACCCCTCCGCAATCAGCCCCAGCATTTT
CASSPLRNQPQHF
>14|few|TRBV6-5|.|TRBJ2-7
TGTGCCAGCAGTTACTCTGGGGTTACCTACGAGCAGTACTTC
CASSYSGVTYEQYF
>17|.|TRBV3-1/TRBV3-2|.|TRBJ1-3
TGTGCCAGCAGCCAAGAATGGGCGGGGAGCTCTGGAAACACCATATATTTT
CASSQEWAGSSGNTIYF
>12|.|TRBV2|.|TRBJ1-2
TGTGCCAGCAGTGAAACAAGCTATGGCTACACCTTC
CASSETSYGYTF
>15|.|TRBV6-6|TRBD1|TRBJ1-4
TGTGCCAGCAGTTACCCGGGACAGGCTAATGAAAAACTGTTTTTT
CASSYPGQANEKLFF
>19|.|TRBV9|.|TRBJ1-3
TGTGCCAGCAGCGTAGACTCCTACGGGCCACAGGGCTCTGGAAACACCATATATTTT
CASSVDSYGPQGSGNTIYF
>16|.|TRBV5-6|TRBD1|TRBJ1-4
TGTGCCAGCAGCTTGACGGGACAGGGCGCCGCTGAAAAACTGTTTTTT
CASSLTGQGAAEKLFF
>13|.|TRBV6-5|.|TRBJ1-2
TGTGCCAGCAGTTACTTCAGCCCAAGGGGCTACACCTTC
CASSYFSPRGYTF
>14|once|TRBV7-9|.|TRBJ1-5
TGTGCCAGCAGCCCTGTGGGGAGCAATCAGCCCCAGCATTTT
CASSPVGSNQPQHF
>13|.|TRBV6-5|.|TRBJ2-7
TGTGCCAGCAGTCCCTTTTTGGGGTACGAGCAGTACTTC
CASSPFLGYEQYF
>13|.|TRBV5-6|TRBD1|TRBJ1-2
TGTGCCAGCAGCCTACAGGGGGCGGTTGGCTACACCTTC
CASSLQGAVGYTF
>18|.|TRBV11-2|TRBD1|TRBJ1-1
TGTGCCAGCAGCACCGGCTCCGGGACAGGGGGCCCTAGAACTGAAGCTTTCTTT
CASSTGSGTGGPRTEAFF
>12|.|TRBV11-1|.|TRBJ1-1
TGTGCCAGCAGCTTATCTTATACTGAAGCTTTCTTT
CASSLSYTEAFF
>14|.|TRBV28|.|TRBJ1-5
TGTGCCAGCACCAGGGATCTTAATTTACAGCCCCAGCATTTT
CASTRDLNLQPQHF
>17|.|TRBV25-1|.|TRBJ2-3
TGTGCCAGCAGTGAATTCCGAACAGGGCGAAGAGCAGGTACGCAGTATTTT
CASSEFRTGRRAGTQYF
>15|.|TRBV28|.|TRBJ1-3
TGTGCCAGCAACTCGGGACGGACTTCTGGAAACACCATATATTTT
CASNSGRTSGNTIYF
>14|.|TRBV29-1|.|TRBJ2-2
TGCAGCGTTAATGAGGGTCAGGTCGGCGGGGAGCTGTTTTTT
CSVNEGQVGGELFF
>15|.|TRBV5-5|TRBD1|TRBJ2-1
TGTGCCAGCAGCTCCCAACCGGGACAGGGCTATGAGCAGTTCTTC
CASSSQPGQGYEQFF
>13|.|TRBV12-3/TRBV12-4|.|TRBJ1-2
TGTGCCAGCAGTAAGGACCGCTACTATGGCTACACCTTC
CASSKDRYYGYTF
>15|.|TRBV18|.|TRBJ1-1
TGTGCCAGCTCACCCCGGGGACGTACGAACACTGAAGCTTTCTTT
CASSPRGRTNTEAFF
>15|.|TRBV18|TRBD1|TRBJ1-5
TGTGCCAGCTCACGAGACAGGGTCGGCAATCAGCCCCAGCATTTT
CASSRDRVGNQPQHF
>12|.|TRBV12-5|.|TRBJ1-2
TGTGCTAGTGGTTTGGTACCAAGGATCTACACCTTC
CASGLVPRIYTF
>13|once|TRBV10-3|TRBD1|TRBJ2-7
TGTGCCTCCTCCGGGACAGGGGGGGTTTGGCAGTACTTC
CASSGTGGVWQYF
>13|once|TRBV28|.|TRBJ1-2
TGTGCCAGCAGTTTAAATCAGGGAAGGAGCTACACCTTC
CASSLNQGRSYTF
>17|.|TRBV19|TRBD1|TRBJ1-2
TGTGCCAGTAGTTCATTTTCCATCAGGACAGGGGTTTATGGCTACACCTTC
CASSSFSIRTGVYGYTF
>13|.|TRBV28|.|TRBJ1-5
TGTGCCAGCAGGAGGGAGAGCAATCAGCCCCAGCATTTT
CASRRESNQPQHF
>16|.|TRBV9|.|TRBJ2-3
TGTGCCAGCAGCGTAGGGACCAATGAGGATACAGATACGCAGTATTTT
CASSVGTNEDTDTQYF
>14|.|TRBV2|TRBD2|TRBJ2-1
TGTGCCAGCACAGCGGGGGAGCTCTACAATGAGCAGTTCTTC
CASTAGELYNEQFF